This is a list of T cell receptor beta chains from one sample in a study of T cell repertoires in cytomegalovirus infection. For these TCRs, the target antigens are not known. TCRdb independently ran MiXCR on the reads; one entry per CDR3 protein. The data contain 570,000 or so distinct CDR3 sequences, over 35% of them singletons. The source was cultured PBMCs, collected from culture after CMV antigen stimulation. The source is a human donor in good health (CMV status not recorded). Some clones in this sample may be carry-over from other donors' samples. The conserved cysteine and the conserved F or W are not part of the CDR3 here. Fields, in order: V gene, J gene, CDR3 protein.

V gene: TRBV7-4; J gene: TRBJ2-1; CDR3 protein: ASSLSGQVVSDEQF
V gene: TRBV10-3; J gene: TRBJ2-5; CDR3 protein: ATLASAEETQY
V gene: TRBV11-3; J gene: TRBJ2-2; CDR3 protein: ASSLRVASNTGELF
V gene: TRBV19; J gene: TRBJ1-2; CDR3 protein: ASRGFNYGYT
V gene: TRBV12-3/TRBV12-4; J gene: TRBJ2-6; CDR3 protein: ASSDMSSGANVLT
V gene: TRBV20-1; J gene: TRBJ2-3; CDR3 protein: SASPGLSLPDTQY
V gene: TRBV20-1; J gene: TRBJ1-6; CDR3 protein: SARAPGSYNSPLH
V gene: TRBV7-2; J gene: TRBJ1-6; CDR3 protein: ASNQPNSPLH
V gene: TRBV28; J gene: TRBJ2-7; CDR3 protein: ASSFTSGLLYEQY
V gene: TRBV2; J gene: TRBJ2-1; CDR3 protein: ASSDGTSGGEQF
V gene: TRBV5-4; J gene: TRBJ2-5; CDR3 protein: ASSLDTGETQY
V gene: TRBV7-4; J gene: TRBJ1-5; CDR3 protein: ASSLGGRGSGQPQH
V gene: TRBV7-9; J gene: TRBJ2-7; CDR3 protein: ASSYSETSYEQY
V gene: TRBV7-2; J gene: TRBJ1-2; CDR3 protein: ASSPGQIIYGYT
V gene: TRBV28; J gene: TRBJ1-5; CDR3 protein: ASSPGTPGTQPQH
V gene: TRBV11-2; J gene: TRBJ2-7; CDR3 protein: ASSIGSSGRSYEQY
V gene: TRBV27; J gene: TRBJ2-1; CDR3 protein: ASSLYSSGDGEQF
V gene: TRBV11-2; J gene: TRBJ1-2; CDR3 protein: ASSLWDYGYT
V gene: TRBV2; J gene: TRBJ2-7; CDR3 protein: ASSVDRGRPY
V gene: TRBV7-3; J gene: TRBJ2-5; CDR3 protein: ASSRNSGRRETQY
V gene: TRBV15; J gene: TRBJ1-2; CDR3 protein: ATSRDFGPDGYT
V gene: TRBV7-2; J gene: TRBJ2-5; CDR3 protein: ASSLAWRGGETQY
V gene: TRBV11-2; J gene: TRBJ2-1; CDR3 protein: ASSLDSGYEQF
V gene: TRBV28; J gene: TRBJ1-3; CDR3 protein: ASRPQGAENTIY
V gene: TRBV12-3/TRBV12-4; J gene: TRBJ1-1; CDR3 protein: ASSLWRVGAEAF
V gene: TRBV12-3/TRBV12-4; J gene: TRBJ2-7; CDR3 protein: ASSIELRQY
V gene: TRBV20-1; J gene: TRBJ2-4; CDR3 protein: SARLARDAQEAKNIQY
V gene: TRBV7-2; J gene: TRBJ2-5; CDR3 protein: ASSSRQGVVSQY